One sample yielded the 14 T cell receptor beta chains listed below, sequenced in a study of T cell responses to AZD1222 COVID-19 vaccine. TCRdb's table, derived via immunoSEQ multiplex PCR, lists solely in-frame clones and lacks some. The sample has 100,000 to 150,000 clones; just over 85% are singletons. The sample was peripheral blood, taken on day 0 of AZD1222 vaccination. The receptors originated from an adult in good health.

The chain employs TRBV6-6 and TRBJ1-2; D is unclear. V was clipped by 6 bases and J by 7 bases, with 15 bases between them. CDR1 is MNHNY, CDR2 SVGAGI, per germline (reference sequence). CDR3 size: 13 residues. CDR3 sequence: CASRTPPGGGYTF. The CDR3 DNA reads as TGTGCCAGCAGAACACCGCCAGGTGGTGGCTACACCTTC.

The J gene is TRBJ2-1, the V gene TRBV10-3; 8 bases agree with TRBD1. With 5 bases clipped from V and 9 bases from J, the junction kept 3 bases outside the gene matches. The CDR3 contains 12 residues. Germline CDR1 ENHRY, CDR2 SYGVKD. The CDR3 region is CAISSGGFEQFF. As DNA, the CDR3 is TGTGCCATCAGTTCAGGGGGCTTTGAGCAGTTCTTC.

This clone was seen a handful of times. The V gene is TRBV2, the J gene TRBJ1-6; TRBD1 aligns across 7 bases. This CDR3 spans 14 amino acids. J was trimmed by 7 bases and V by 6 bases; bases with no gene match: 6. The germline gives CDR1 SNHLY, CDR2 FYNNEI. The chain's CDR3 is CASRGDRTNSPLHF. In DNA, the CDR3 is TGTGCCAGCAGGGGGGACAGAACAAATTCACCCCTCCACTTT.

V is TRBV14 and J is TRBJ1-4; 8 bases are a match to TRBD1. This CDR3 is built from 14 residues. CDR1 SGHDN and CDR2 FVKESK come from the germline V gene. After removal of 4 bases from V and 8 bases from J, the junction contained 6 bases not matched to a gene. This CDR3 reads CASSPQGAGEKLFF. The CDR3 nucleotides read TGTGCCAGCAGCCCTCAGGGGGCGGGAGAAAAACTGTTTTTT.

The chain joins TRBV5-1 to TRBJ2-1; 14 nucleotides agree with TRBD2. From germline, CDR1 is SGHRS and CDR2 YFSETQ. The CDR3 is 18 amino acids. Unmatched junction bases numbered 6, after V lost 0 bases and J lost 4 bases. The DNA for the CDR3 is TGCGCCAGCAGCTTGGCACCTAGACTAGCGGGGGGGTACAATGAGCAGTTCTTC. It yields the protein CASSLAPRLAGGYNEQFF.

The chain uses TRBV28 and TRBJ2-7; tentatively, D is TRBD1 (5 bases). There are 14 residues in the CDR3. Germline V gene lookup returns CDR1 MDHEN and CDR2 SYDVKM. The germline V and J ends were trimmed by 0 bases and 1 base, with 7 bases remaining between them. The CDR3 spells CASSLWGPSYEQYF. CDR3 DNA sequence: TGTGCCAGCAGTTTATGGGGGCCTTCCTACGAGCAGTACTTC.

The V gene is TRBV7-2, the J gene TRBJ1-5, with TRBD1 as a possible D gene (5 bases). Trimming cost V 6 bases and J 7 bases, with 16 bases left between them. The CDR3 extends over 14 amino acids. Looked up from germline, CDR1 is SGHTA and CDR2 is FQGNSA. CDR3 coding DNA: TGTGCCAGCAGTTGGGACCTTCTTGGACAGCCCCAGCATTTT. The encoded protein is CASSWDLLGQPQHF.

This chain links TRBV5-1 with TRBJ2-2; TRBD1 is a possible D gene (6 bases). From germline, CDR1 is SGHRS and CDR2 YFSETQ. Trimming stripped 2 bases from V and 4 bases from J, with 9 bases between. The CDR3 extends over 14 amino acids. CDR3 amino acids: CASSFGDTTGELFF. The DNA of the CDR3 is TGCGCCAGCAGCTTCGGGGACACCACCGGGGAGCTGTTTTTT.

There are a few counts of this clone. The chain uses TRBV6-4 and TRBJ2-3; no reliable D call. Germline assignment: CDR1 MRHNA and CDR2 SNTAGT. The length of the CDR3 is 15 residues. The V end lost 2 bases, the J end lost 0 bases, and 9 bases lay between the germline ends. CDR3 sequence reads: CASSDRPGSTDTQYF. The CDR3 DNA sequence: TGTGCCAGCAGTGACCGGCCAGGAAGCACAGATACGCAGTATTTT.

The rearrangement uses TRBV28 and TRBJ1-4; 7 bases align to TRBD1. This CDR3 is 14 amino acids long. The V gene end was trimmed by 3 bases and the J gene end by 7 bases; junction bases not matched to a gene: 5. CDR1 and CDR2 (germline): MDHEN, SYDVKM. The CDR3 spells CASSLVDRVEKLFF. The CDR3 DNA is TGTGCCAGCAGTTTGGTAGACAGGGTTGAAAAACTGTTTTTT.

This sequence joins TRBV3-1 (or the pseudogene TRBV3-2) and TRBJ1-2; D uncertain. The germline V and J ends were trimmed by 0 bases and 8 bases, with 13 bases remaining between them. The CDR3 totals 14 residues. Germline CDR1 and CDR2: LGHDT and YNNKEL (reference sequence). CDR3 in DNA: TGTGCCAGCAGCCAAGAGGTTTGGACTGTGGGCTACACCTTC. Translated: CASSQEVWTVGYTF.

V is TRBV4-1 and J is TRBJ1-2; perhaps TRBD1 as D (5 bases). The V end lost 0 bases, the J end lost 4 bases, and 15 bases lay between the germline ends. CDR1 and CDR2 from the germline V gene are MGHRA and YSYEKL. The CDR3 is made up of 16 amino acids. In nucleotides, the CDR3 is TGCGCCAGCAGCCAAGATACCGGGGGTAGAACCTATGGCTACACCTTC. Translated, it gives CASSQDTGGRTYGYTF.

This chain links TRBV19 with TRBJ2-2, with a weak D call TRBD2 (5 bases). V was trimmed by 7 bases and J by 0 bases, leaving 15 bases between them. Germline V gene data show CDR1 as LNHDA and CDR2 as SQIVND (reference sequence). CDR3 length equals 16 residues. The CDR3 loop is CASTTGMVPNTGELFF. CDR3 DNA sequence: TGTGCCAGTACCACGGGAATGGTCCCGAACACCGGGGAGCTGTTTTTT.

The rearrangement uses TRBV7-6 and TRBJ2-3, with TRBD1 matching over 7 bases. V gave up 3 bases and J gave up 2 bases; unmatched junction bases: 2. The CDR3 covers 14 residues. Germline CDR1 and CDR2: SGHVS and FNYEAQ. As DNA, the CDR3 is TGTGCCAGCAGCTTTGAGGGGGCCACAGATACGCAGTATTTT. Translated, it gives CASSFEGATDTQYF.